A selection of T cell receptor beta chains follows, all from one sample in a study of beta chain features in type 1 diabetes. The protocol was immunoSEQ multiplex PCR, while the TCRdb copy is restricted to in-frame clones and leaves out a portion. The profile covers under 450,000 clones, with roughly 16% appearing a single time and 0.019% taken by the ten largest. The sample was naive CD4+ T cells from blood. These receptors were taken from a woman aged 18-30 years in good health. The conserved cysteine and the conserved F or W are not part of the CDR3 here. D genes are given only for firm matches. Where a row states a size, it is once, few, many or the class of an expanded clone; other rows omit it.

abundance | v_gene | d_gene | CDR3aa
few | TRBV7-2 | NA | ASSPERYEQY
few | TRBV21-1 | NA | ASSKVTRVPELF
NA | TRBV6-5 | TRBD2 | ASSKGLAGVYTQY
few | TRBV4-3 | NA | ASGWEGTDTQY
NA | TRBV29-1 | NA | SVGGARDTQY
few | TRBV13 | TRBD1 | ASSLSGGYGYT
NA | TRBV7-2 | TRBD2 | ASSDPGLAGVGYEQY
few | TRBV30 | TRBD1 | AWSVTGGEQF
NA | TRBV6-5 | NA | ASRRVSGANVLT
NA | TRBV18 | NA | ASSSRVQETQY
few | TRBV28 | TRBD2 | ASSRLTSGSEQF
NA | TRBV30 | NA | AWSVGDTDGYGYT
NA | TRBV15 | TRBD2 | ATSSSLAGRNNEQF
few | TRBV27 | NA | ASSSRALSYNEQF
NA | TRBV5-1 | NA | ASSSQNTEAF
few | TRBV5-4 | NA | ASSFSGVGGYT
NA | TRBV2 | NA | ASSETGLGNQPQH
NA | TRBV30 | NA | AWKAGANVLT
NA | TRBV10-3 | TRBD1 | AISGRSGTGAGEQY
NA | TRBV18 | TRBD1 | ASSPRTGDSYGYT
NA | TRBV28 | NA | ASSTPGRYDEQY
NA | TRBV19 | TRBD1 | ASSITGGPQH
NA | TRBV29-1 | NA | SDRQGGNEQF
NA | TRBV5-4 | TRBD2 | ASSLISGRAEQY
NA | TRBV4-1 | TRBD2 | ASSQSRTSGNNEQF
few | TRBV19 | TRBD1 | ASSPGQGYGYT
NA | TRBV6-6 | TRBD2 | ASSYSTSGTETQY
few | TRBV4-3 | NA | ASSRPEQASRNEQF
NA | TRBV14 | TRBD2 | ASSQLGLASGEQY
NA | TRBV4-1 | TRBD1 | ASSLFGQESSGANVLT
few | TRBV30 | TRBD2 | AWSGFVGGPDTQY
few | TRBV19 | TRBD1 | ASRGQGNTEAF